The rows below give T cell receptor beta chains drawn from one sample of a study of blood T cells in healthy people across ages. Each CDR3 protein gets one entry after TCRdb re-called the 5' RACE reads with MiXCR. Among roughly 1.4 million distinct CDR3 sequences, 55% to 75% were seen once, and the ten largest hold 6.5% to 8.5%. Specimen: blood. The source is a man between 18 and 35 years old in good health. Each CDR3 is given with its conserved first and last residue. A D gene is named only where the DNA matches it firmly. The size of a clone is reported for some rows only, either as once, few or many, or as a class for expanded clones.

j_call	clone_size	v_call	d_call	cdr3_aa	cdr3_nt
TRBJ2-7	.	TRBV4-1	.	CANSPGAFGYEQYF	TGCGCCAACAGCCCAGGAGCATTCGGGTACGAGCAGTACTTC
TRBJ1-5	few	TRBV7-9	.	CASSLDSNNQPQHF	TGTGCCAGCAGCTTAGACAGTAACAATCAGCCCCAGCATTTT
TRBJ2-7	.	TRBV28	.	CASSPSAGLYEQYF	TGTGCCAGCAGTCCTTCCGCAGGGCTCTACGAGCAGTACTTC
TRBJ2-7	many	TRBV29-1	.	CSVQGSYEQYF	TGCAGCGTCCAAGGCTCCTACGAGCAGTACTTC
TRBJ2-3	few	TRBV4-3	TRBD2	CASSQLAGLADTQYF	TGCGCCAGCAGCCAACTAGCGGGGCTGGCAGATACGCAGTATTTT
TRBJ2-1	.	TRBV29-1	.	CSVEGAVSYNEQFF	TGCAGCGTTGAAGGGGCGGTCTCCTACAATGAGCAGTTCTTC
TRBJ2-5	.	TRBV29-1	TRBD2	CSVTLAGEETQYF	TGCAGCGTTACCTTAGCGGGGGAAGAGACCCAGTACTTC
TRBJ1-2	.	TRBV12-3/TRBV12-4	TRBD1	CASSFGEGASYGYTF	TGTGCCAGCAGTTTCGGGGAGGGGGCGTCCTATGGCTACACCTTC
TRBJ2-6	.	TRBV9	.	CASSETFSWAEASGANVLTF	TGTGCCAGCAGCGAAACTTTTTCGTGGGCAGAGGCATCTGGGGCCAACGTCCTGACTTTC
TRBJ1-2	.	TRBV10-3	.	CAISEGFEGYGYTF	TGTGCCATCAGTGAGGGATTTGAGGGATATGGCTACACCTTC
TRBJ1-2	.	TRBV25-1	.	CASTQGSYGYTF	TGTGCCAGCACCCAGGGCAGCTATGGCTACACCTTC
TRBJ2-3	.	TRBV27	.	CASSLGGGGRRDTQYF	TGTGCCAGCAGTTTGGGTGGAGGGGGTAGGAGAGATACGCAGTATTTT
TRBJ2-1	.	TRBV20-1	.	CSARSPGRYNEQFF	TGCAGTGCTAGATCGCCAGGTCGCTACAATGAGCAGTTCTTC
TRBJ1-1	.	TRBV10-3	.	CALPAPGPEAFF	TGTGCCCTGCCCGCCCCGGGACCGGAAGCTTTCTTT
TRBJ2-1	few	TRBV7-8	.	CASNLNTPLYNEQFF	TGTGCCAGCAACCTTAACACTCCACTCTACAATGAGCAGTTCTTC
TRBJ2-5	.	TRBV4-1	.	CASSHGYKETQYF	TGCGCCAGCAGCCATGGGTACAAAGAGACCCAGTACTTC
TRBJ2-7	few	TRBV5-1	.	CASSPGRGYEQYF	TGCGCCAGCAGCCCCGGTAGGGGATACGAGCAGTACTTC
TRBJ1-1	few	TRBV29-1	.	CSVVGLGGSTEAFF	TGCAGCGTAGTTGGGCTAGGGGGAAGCACTGAAGCTTTCTTT
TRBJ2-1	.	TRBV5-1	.	CASSLGGSATYNEQFF	TGCGCCAGCAGCTTGGGTGGTAGCGCGACCTACAATGAGCAGTTCTTC
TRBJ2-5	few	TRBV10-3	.	CAISESKTGLQETQYF	TGTGCCATCAGTGAGTCTAAGACAGGACTCCAAGAGACCCAGTACTTC
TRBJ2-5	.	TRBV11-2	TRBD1	CASSQWTGGMVETQYF	TGTGCCAGCAGCCAATGGACAGGGGGCATGGTGGAGACCCAGTACTTC
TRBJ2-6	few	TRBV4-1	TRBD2	CASSQVGGSGANVLTF	TGCGCCAGCAGCCAAGTCGGGGGGTCTGGGGCCAACGTCCTGACTTTC
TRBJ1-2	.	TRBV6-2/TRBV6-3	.	CASSWFQVHGYTF	TGTGCCAGCAGTTGGTTCCAAGTTCACGGCTACACCTTC
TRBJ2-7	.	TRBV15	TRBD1	CATSGGTGGTYEQYF	TGTGCCACCAGCGGCGGGACAGGGGGAACCTACGAGCAGTACTTC
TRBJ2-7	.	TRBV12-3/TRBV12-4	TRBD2	CASALAGHSYEQYF	TGTGCCAGCGCACTAGCGGGGCACTCCTACGAGCAGTACTTC
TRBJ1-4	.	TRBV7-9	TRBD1	CASSLARSTGLGTNEKLFF	TGTGCCAGCAGCTTAGCCCGATCGACAGGGTTGGGGACTAATGAAAAACTGTTTTTT
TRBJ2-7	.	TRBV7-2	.	CASSLEGGTGTLLSYEQYF	TGTGCCAGCAGCTTAGAGGGCGGGACGGGGACCCTTCTCTCCTACGAGCAGTACTTC
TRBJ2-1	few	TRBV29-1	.	CSVVGGNEQFF	TGCAGCGTTGTGGGTGGCAATGAGCAGTTCTTC
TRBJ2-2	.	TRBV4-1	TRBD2	CASSGQSGIIGGELFF	TGCGCCAGCAGCGGCCAAAGCGGGATAATTGGGGGGGAGCTGTTTTTT
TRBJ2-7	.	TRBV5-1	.	CASSPLIPYEQYF	TGCGCCAGCAGTCCCCTCATCCCCTACGAGCAGTACTTC
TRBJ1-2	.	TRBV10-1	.	CASSASGMGGYTF	TGCGCCAGCAGTGCCTCCGGAATGGGGGGCTACACCTTC
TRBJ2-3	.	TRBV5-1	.	CASSLRQGDTDTQYF	TGCGCCAGCAGCTTGCGTCAGGGAGACACAGATACGCAGTATTTT
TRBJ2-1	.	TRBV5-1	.	CASSLVRPPAEGQFF	TGCGCCAGCAGCTTGGTCAGGCCCCCAGCGGAGGGGCAGTTCTTC
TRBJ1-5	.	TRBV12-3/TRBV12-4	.	CASSFRRGTDNNQPQHF	TGTGCCAGCAGTTTTCGGCGCGGGACTGATAACAATCAGCCCCAGCATTTT
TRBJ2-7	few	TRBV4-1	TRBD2	CASSHGTSGSYEQYF	TGTGCCAGCAGCCATGGGACTAGCGGGAGTTACGAGCAGTACTTC
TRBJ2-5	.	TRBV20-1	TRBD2	CSALNTGTSGLRQYF	TGCAGTGCCCTTAATACCGGGACTAGCGGTTTAAGGCAGTACTTC
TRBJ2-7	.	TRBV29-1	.	CSVGRESSVEQYF	TGCAGCGTGGGACGGGAGTCCTCCGTCGAGCAGTACTTC
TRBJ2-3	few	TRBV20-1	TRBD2	CILSGAFTDTQYF	TGCATCCTTAGCGGGGCTTTCACAGATACGCAGTATTTT
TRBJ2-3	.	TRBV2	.	CASSVPVGPYRDTQYF	TGTGCCAGCAGTGTCCCAGTGGGACCATATAGGGATACGCAGTATTTT
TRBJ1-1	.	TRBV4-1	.	CASSPEAGRGITEAFF	TGCGCCAGCAGCCCAGAGGCAGGGAGGGGGATCACTGAAGCTTTCTTT
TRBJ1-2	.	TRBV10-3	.	CAISESRTSRGYGYTF	TGTGCCATCAGTGAGTCGAGGACCTCGCGGGGGTATGGCTACACCTTC
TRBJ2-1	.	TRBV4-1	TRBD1	CASSQLTDRGDLRWQFF	TGCGCCAGCAGCCAACTAACGGACAGGGGGGACCTACGATGGCAGTTCTTC
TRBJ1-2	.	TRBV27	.	CASSVAGFDGYTF	TGTGCCAGCAGTGTAGCAGGGTTCGATGGCTACACCTTC
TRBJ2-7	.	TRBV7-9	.	CASSRDWAYEQYF	TGTGCCAGCAGCCGGGACTGGGCCTACGAGCAGTACTTC
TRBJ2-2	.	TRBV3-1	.	CASSRGLGPADTGELFF	TGTGCCAGCAGCCGCGGCCTGGGCCCAGCGGACACCGGGGAGCTGTTTTTT
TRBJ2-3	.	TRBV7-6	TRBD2	CASSLAPGLARDGTDTQYF	TGTGCCAGCAGCTTAGCGCCCGGACTAGCACGTGACGGGACAGATACGCAGTATTTT
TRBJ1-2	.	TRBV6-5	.	CASSYRLGFYGYTF	TGTGCCAGCAGTTACCGGCTGGGTTTCTATGGCTACACCTTC
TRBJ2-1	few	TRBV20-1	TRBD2	CSARAVAGAYNEQFF	TGCAGTGCCCGGGCGGTAGCGGGGGCCTACAATGAGCAGTTCTTC
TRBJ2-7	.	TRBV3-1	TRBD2	CASSRLRTSGLYEQYF	TGTGCCAGCAGCAGGCTCCGGACTAGCGGCCTCTACGAGCAGTACTTC
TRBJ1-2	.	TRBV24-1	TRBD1	CATSDSDRVRGYTF	TGTGCCACCAGTGACTCGGACAGGGTAAGAGGCTACACCTTC